The T cell receptor (beta chain) under discussion was sequenced for a study of blood T cell repertoires in COVID-19. Turning to the study itself: Samples representing acute and convalescent COVID-19 were sourced from the United States, Italy and Spain. Sample material is recorded as cDNA or gDNA derived from T cells, B-cell-depleted T cells, or PBMCs.

Here immunoSEQ multiplex PCR was the method, and the copy in TCRdb shows in-frame clones only, minus some. This sample has hundreds of thousands of clones, with approximately 80% found just once. CDR3 length equals 16 residues. V shed 1 base, J shed 0 bases, and the junction held 3 bases outside the gene matches. The germline gives CDR1 SNHLY, CDR2 FYNNEI. As regards this clone: The same CDR3 can be traced to other DNA sequences in this sample.

The clonotype comes from a man aged 35 to 55 with acute or convalescent COVID-19. This chain joins TRBV2 and TRBJ1-5; 7 positions agree with TRBD1. Material: peripheral blood. CDR3 DNA sequence: TGTGCCAGCAGTGAAGGGACAGGATATAGCAATCAGCCCCAGCATTTT. Translating gives CASSEGTGYSNQPQHF.